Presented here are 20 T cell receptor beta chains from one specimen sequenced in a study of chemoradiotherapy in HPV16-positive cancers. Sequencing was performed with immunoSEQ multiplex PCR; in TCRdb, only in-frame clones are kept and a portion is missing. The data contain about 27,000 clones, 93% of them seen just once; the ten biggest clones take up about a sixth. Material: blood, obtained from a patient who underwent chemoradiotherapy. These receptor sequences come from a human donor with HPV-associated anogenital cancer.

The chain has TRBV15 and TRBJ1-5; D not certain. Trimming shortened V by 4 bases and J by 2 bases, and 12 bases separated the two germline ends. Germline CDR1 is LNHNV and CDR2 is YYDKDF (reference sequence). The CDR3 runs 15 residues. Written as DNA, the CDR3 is TGTGCCACCAGCAATGGGAGACTGGGCAATCAGCCCCAGCATTTT. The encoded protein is CATSNGRLGNQPQHF.

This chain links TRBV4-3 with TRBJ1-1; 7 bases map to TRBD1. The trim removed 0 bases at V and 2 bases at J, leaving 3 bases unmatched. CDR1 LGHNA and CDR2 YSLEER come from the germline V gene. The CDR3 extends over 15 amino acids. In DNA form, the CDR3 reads TGCGCCAGCAGCCAAGATTACAGGGGAAACACTGAAGCTTTCTTT. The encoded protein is CASSQDYRGNTEAFF.

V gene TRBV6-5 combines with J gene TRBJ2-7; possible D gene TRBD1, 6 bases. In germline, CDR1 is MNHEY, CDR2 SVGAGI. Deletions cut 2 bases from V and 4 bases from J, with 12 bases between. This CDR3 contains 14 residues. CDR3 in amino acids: CASSYGQGRYEQYF. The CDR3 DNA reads TGTGCCAGCAGTTACGGTCAGGGGCGGTACGAGCAGTACTTC.

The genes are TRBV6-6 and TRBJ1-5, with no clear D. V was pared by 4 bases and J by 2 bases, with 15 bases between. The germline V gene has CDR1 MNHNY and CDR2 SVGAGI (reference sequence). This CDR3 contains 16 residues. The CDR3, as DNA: TGTGCCAGCAGTTCTAGACACGCTATGCGCAATCAGCCCCAGCATTTT. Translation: CASSSRHAMRNQPQHF.

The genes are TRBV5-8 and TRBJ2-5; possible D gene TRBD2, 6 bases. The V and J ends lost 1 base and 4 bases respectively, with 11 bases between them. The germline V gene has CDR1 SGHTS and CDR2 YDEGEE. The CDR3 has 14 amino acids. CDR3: CASSLRSGGETQYF. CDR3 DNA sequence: TGTGCCAGCAGCTTGCGTAGCGGAGGAGAGACCCAGTACTTC.

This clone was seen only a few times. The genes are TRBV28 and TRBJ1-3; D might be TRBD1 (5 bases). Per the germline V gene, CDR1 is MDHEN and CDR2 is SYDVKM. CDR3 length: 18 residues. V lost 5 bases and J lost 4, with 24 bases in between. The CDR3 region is CASSQAAREGRGGNTIYF. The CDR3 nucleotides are TGTGCCAGCAGTCAGGCGGCTAGGGAGGGCCGGGGCGGAAACACCATATATTTT.

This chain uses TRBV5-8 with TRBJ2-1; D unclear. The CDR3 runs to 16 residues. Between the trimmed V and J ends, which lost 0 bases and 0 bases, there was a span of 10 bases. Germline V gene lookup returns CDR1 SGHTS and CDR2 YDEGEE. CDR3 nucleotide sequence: TGTGCCAGCAGCTTGGGTGACAATCCCTCCTACAATGAGCAGTTCTTC. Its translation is CASSLGDNPSYNEQFF.

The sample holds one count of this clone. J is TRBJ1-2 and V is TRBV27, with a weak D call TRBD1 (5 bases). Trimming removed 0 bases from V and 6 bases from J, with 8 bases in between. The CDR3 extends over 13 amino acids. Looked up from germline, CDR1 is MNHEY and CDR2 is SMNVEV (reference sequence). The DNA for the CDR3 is TGTGCCAGCAGTTTATCGGGGGTTAATGGCTACACCTTC. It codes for CASSLSGVNGYTF.

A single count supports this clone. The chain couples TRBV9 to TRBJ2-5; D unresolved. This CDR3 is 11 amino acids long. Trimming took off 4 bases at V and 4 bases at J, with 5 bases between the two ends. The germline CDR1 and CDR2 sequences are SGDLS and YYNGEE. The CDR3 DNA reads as TGTGCCAGCAGCAAGACAGAGACCCAGTACTTC. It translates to CASSKTETQYF.

DNA of the CDR3: TGTGCCAGCAGCTTACGTTCAGGGGTCAATGAAAAACTGTTTTTT. This translates into CASSLRSGVNEKLFF. This chain joins TRBV7-6 and TRBJ1-4; perhaps TRBD1 as D (6 bases). The CDR3 is 15 residues long. V gave up 2 bases and J gave up 5 bases, with 12 bases separating them. Germline CDR1 and CDR2: SGHVS and FNYEAQ.

The CDR3 spells CASSWDRSNGYTF. CDR3 bases: TGCGCCAGCAGCTGGGACAGATCTAATGGCTACACCTTC. This sequence joins TRBV5-1 and TRBJ1-2, with 7 bases matching TRBD1. Looked up from germline, CDR1 is SGHRS and CDR2 is YFSETQ. V gave up 3 bases and J gave up 6 bases; unmatched junction bases: 5. The CDR3 has 13 amino acids.

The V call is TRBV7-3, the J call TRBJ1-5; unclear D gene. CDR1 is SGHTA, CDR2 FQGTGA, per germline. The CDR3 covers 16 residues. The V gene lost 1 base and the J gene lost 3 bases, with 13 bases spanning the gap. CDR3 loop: CASSLNPGGPNQPQHF. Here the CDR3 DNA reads TGTGCCAGCAGCTTAAACCCAGGAGGTCCCAATCAGCCCCAGCATTTT.

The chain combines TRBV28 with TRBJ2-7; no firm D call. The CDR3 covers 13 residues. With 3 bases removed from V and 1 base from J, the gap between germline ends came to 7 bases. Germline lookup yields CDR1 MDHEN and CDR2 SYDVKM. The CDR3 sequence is CASSFGVSYEQYF. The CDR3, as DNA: TGTGCCAGCAGTTTTGGGGTATCCTACGAGCAGTACTTC.

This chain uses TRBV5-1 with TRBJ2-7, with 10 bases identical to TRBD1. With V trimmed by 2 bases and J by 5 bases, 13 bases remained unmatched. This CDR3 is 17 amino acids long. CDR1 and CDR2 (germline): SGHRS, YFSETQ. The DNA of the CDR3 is TGCGCCAGCAGCTTCTACCGGGACAGGGGTGCGGTGAACGAGCAGTACTTC. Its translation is CASSFYRDRGAVNEQYF.

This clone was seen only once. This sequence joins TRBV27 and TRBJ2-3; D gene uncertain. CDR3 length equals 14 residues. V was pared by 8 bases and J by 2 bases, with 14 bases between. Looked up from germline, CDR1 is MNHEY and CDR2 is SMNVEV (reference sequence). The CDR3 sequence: CASGITYSTDTQYF. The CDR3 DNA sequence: TGTGCCAGCGGTATTACATACTCCACAGATACGCAGTATTTT.

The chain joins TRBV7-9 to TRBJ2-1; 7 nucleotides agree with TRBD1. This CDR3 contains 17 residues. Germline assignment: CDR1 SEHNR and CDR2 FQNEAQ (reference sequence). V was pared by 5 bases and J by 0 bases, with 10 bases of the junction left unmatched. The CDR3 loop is CASSPSWGTDSYNEQFF. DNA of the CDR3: TGTGCCAGCAGCCCATCATGGGGGACAGACTCCTACAATGAGCAGTTCTTC. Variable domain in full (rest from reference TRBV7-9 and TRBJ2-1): DTGVSQNPRHKITKRGQNVTFRCDPISEHNRLYWYRQTLGQGPEFLTYFQNEAQLEKSRLLSDRFSAERPKGSFSTLEIQRTEQGDSAMYLCASSPSWGTDSYNEQFFGPGTRLTVL.

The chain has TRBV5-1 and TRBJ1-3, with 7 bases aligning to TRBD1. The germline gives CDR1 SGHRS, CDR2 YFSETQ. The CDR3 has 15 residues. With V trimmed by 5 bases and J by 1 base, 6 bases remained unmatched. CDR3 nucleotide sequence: TGCGCCAGCAGTTATACAGGGGTATCTGGAAACACCATATATTTT. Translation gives CASSYTGVSGNTIYF.

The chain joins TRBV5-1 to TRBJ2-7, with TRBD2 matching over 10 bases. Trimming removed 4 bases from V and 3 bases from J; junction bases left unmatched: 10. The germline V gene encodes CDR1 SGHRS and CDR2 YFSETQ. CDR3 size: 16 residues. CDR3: CASSPGLARAFYEQYF. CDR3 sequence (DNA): TGCGCCAGCAGCCCGGGACTAGCGAGAGCGTTCTACGAGCAGTACTTC. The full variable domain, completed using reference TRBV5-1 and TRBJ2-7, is KAGVTQTPRYLIKTRGQQVTLSCSPISGHRSVSWYQQTPGQGLQFLFEYFSETQRNKGNFPGRFSGRQFSNSRSEMNVSTLELGDSALYLCASSPGLARAFYEQYFGPGTRLTVT.

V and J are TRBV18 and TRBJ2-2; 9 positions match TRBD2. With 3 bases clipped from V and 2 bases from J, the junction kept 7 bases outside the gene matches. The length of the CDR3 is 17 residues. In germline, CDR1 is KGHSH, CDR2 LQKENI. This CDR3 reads CASSPTSGGTNTGELFF. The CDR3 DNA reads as TGTGCCAGCTCACCGACTAGCGGAGGAACTAACACCGGGGAGCTGTTTTTT.

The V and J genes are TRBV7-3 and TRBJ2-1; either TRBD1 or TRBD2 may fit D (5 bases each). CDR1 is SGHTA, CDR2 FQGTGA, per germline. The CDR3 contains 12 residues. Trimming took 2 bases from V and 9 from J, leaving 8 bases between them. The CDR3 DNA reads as TGTGCCAGCAGCTTAGGGGCGGGTGAGCAGTTCTTC. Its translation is CASSLGAGEQFF.